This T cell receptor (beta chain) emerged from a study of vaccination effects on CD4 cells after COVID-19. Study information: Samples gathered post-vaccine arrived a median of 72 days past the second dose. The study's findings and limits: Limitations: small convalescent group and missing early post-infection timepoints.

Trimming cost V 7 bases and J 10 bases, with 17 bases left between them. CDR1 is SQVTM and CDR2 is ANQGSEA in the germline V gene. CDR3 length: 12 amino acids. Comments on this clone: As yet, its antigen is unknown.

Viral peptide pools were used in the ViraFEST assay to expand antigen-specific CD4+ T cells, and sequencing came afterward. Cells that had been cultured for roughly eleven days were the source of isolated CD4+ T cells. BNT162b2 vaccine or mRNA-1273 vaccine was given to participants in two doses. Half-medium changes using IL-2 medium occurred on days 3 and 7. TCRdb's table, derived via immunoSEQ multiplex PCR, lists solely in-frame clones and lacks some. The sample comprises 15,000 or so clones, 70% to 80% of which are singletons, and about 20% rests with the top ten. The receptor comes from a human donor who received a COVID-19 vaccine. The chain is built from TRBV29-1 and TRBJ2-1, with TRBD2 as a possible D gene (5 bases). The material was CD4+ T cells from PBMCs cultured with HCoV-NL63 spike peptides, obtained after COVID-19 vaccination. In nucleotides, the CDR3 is TGCAGCGCCGGGTTGCCGTCGGGGGAGCAGTTCTTC. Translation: CSAGLPSGEQFF.